This entry is about one TCR beta chain. Its antigen is unidentified. Data came from immunoSEQ multiplex PCR; TCRdb stores just in-frame clones and leaves some out. The table has more than 120,000 clones, 88% seen once. The sample is drawn from a study of T cell responses to AZD1222 COVID-19 vaccine. Trimming pared 4 bases from V and 4 bases from J, leaving 10 bases between. Germline CDR1 is SGHNT and CDR2 is YENEEA. This CDR3 spans 13 amino acids. The study's findings and limits: Donors skewed white British and female; clonal diversity was possibly underestimated. Spike as a whole was targeted by vaccine-associated CD4 TCRs, dominant at 160-218 and 743-854.

The V call is TRBV11-3, the J call TRBJ1-2; D is unresolved. This clonotype originated in an adult who received the MenACWY meningococcal vaccine as a control. The input for sequencing was peripheral blood, taken 28 days after the second dose of the MenACWY control vaccine. CDR3 sequence (DNA): TGTGCCAGCAGCTCCGGGAAGAGCTATGGCTACACCTTC. Its translation is CASSSGKSYGYTF.